This is a list of T cell receptor beta chains from one sample in a study of response to subunit inactivated influenza vaccine. A single record per CDR3 protein comes from TCRdb applying MiXCR to the RT-PCR reads. Here the sample spans hundreds of thousands of distinct CDR3 sequences, approximately 14% being singletons. Source: PBMCs from blood, taken less than 13 days after vaccination. All receptors come from a man aged 50 to 60 who received an inactivated influenza vaccine. The CDR3 runs from the conserved cysteine through the conserved F or W. Fields, in order: D gene, J gene, V gene, clone size, CDR3 protein, CDR3 DNA. A D gene is named only where the DNA matches it firmly. Some rows have no size entry. The others give once, few or many, or a class for an expanded clone.

-	TRBJ2-3	TRBV5-1	many	CASSLGSTDTQYF	TGTGCCAGCAGCTTGGGGTCCACAGATACGCAGTATTTT
-	TRBJ1-2	TRBV7-6	-	CASSPHPGGTYGYTF	TGTGCCAGCAGCCCCCACCCGGGAGGTACTTATGGCTACACCTTC
TRBD1	TRBJ1-1	TRBV4-2	many	CASSQEDRGTEAFF	TGTGCCAGCAGCCAGGAGGACAGGGGGACTGAAGCTTTCTTT
-	TRBJ2-3	TRBV7-9	-	CASSPIRSRGGTDTQYF	TGTGCCAGCAGCCCCATCCGGAGCAGGGGAGGCACAGATACGCAGTATTTT
-	TRBJ2-7	TRBV12-3/TRBV12-4	-	CASKRTGILYEQYF	TGTGCCAGCAAACGAACAGGGATTCTCTACGAGCAGTACTTC
-	TRBJ2-1	TRBV28	-	CASTPGRRNEQFF	TGTGCCAGCACTCCGGGGCGTCGCAATGAGCAGTTCTTC
-	TRBJ2-7	TRBV27	-	CASGEDYEQYF	TGTGCCAGCGGGGAAGACTACGAGCAGTACTTC
-	TRBJ2-7	TRBV7-5	few	CISVSEAHDGQGRFYEQYF	-
-	TRBJ2-1	TRBV20-1	few	CSARHEQFF	TGCAGTGCTAGGCATGAGCAGTTCTTC
TRBD1	TRBJ2-5	TRBV7-2	-	CASSLAWTGGRETQYF	TGTGCCAGCAGCTTAGCGTGGACAGGGGGGCGAGAGACCCAGTACTTC
TRBD1	TRBJ1-2	TRBV5-1	few	CASSTRQGNGYTF	TGCGCCAGCAGCACCCGACAGGGAAATGGCTACACCTTC
-	TRBJ2-2	TRBV28	-	CASSLLWGQGGSTGELFF	TGTGCCAGCAGCCTACTGTGGGGGCAGGGAGGGTCGACCGGGGAGCTGTTTTTT